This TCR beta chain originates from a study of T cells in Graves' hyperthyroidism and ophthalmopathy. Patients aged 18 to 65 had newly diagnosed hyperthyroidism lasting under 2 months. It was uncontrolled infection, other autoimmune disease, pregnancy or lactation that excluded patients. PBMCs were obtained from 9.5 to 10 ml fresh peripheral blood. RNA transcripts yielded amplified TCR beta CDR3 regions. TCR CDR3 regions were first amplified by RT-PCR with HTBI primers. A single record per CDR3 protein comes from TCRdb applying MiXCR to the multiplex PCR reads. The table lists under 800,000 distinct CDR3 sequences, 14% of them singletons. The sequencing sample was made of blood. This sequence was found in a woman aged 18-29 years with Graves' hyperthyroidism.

In DNA, the CDR3 is TGTGCCAGTAGTACAGTAGCGGGAGTTGAGCAGTTCTTC. This gives the protein CASSTVAGVEQFF. This chain links TRBV19 with TRBJ2-1, with TRBD2 identical over 9 bases. Germline CDR1 and CDR2: LNHDA and SQIVND (reference sequence). V shed 4 bases, J shed 9 bases, and the junction held 4 bases outside the gene matches. The CDR3 is made up of 13 amino acids.